This T cell receptor beta chain was identified in a study of spatial heterogeneity in lung cancer. On the study more broadly: A consistent excess of beta-chain over alpha-chain sequences was detected.

The time point is: sample taken at primary tumor resection. The study sequenced unsorted whole RNA from tumor, nontumor lung or frozen PBMC. V shed 0 bases and J shed 7 bases, with 3 bases lying between them. This CDR3 has 11 amino acids. The V gene's germline CDR1 is SGHRS and CDR2 YFSETQ. TCRdb analysed the 5' RACE reads with MiXCR anew, one entry per CDR3 protein. The repertoire holds more than 80,000 distinct CDR3 sequences, with roughly 12% as singletons. The material sequenced was PBMCs, taken at surgery. V is TRBV5-1 and J is TRBJ2-3; D gene unclear. The sequence was obtained from a male donor with early-stage non-small cell lung cancer. This CDR3 reads CASSLENTQYF. In nucleotides, the CDR3 is TGCGCCAGCAGCTTGGAAAATACGCAGTATTTT. The entire variable domain, with the rest obtained from reference TRBV5-1 and TRBJ2-3, is as follows: KAGVTQTPRYLIKTRGQQVTLSCSPISGHRSVSWYQQTPGQGLQFLFEYFSETQRNKGNFPGRFSGRQFSNSRSEMNVSTLELGDSALYLCASSLENTQYFGPGTRLTVL.